Listed here are 25 T cell receptor beta chains from one sample, sequenced in a study of shared clonotypes between healthy human individuals. TCRdb's table, derived via immunoSEQ multiplex PCR, lists solely in-frame clones and lacks some. The sample contains around 1,100,000 clones, about 80% of which appear only once. The sample was memory CD4+ T cells from PBMCs. Subset specified: CD45RA-negative fraction. These receptors were taken from a young man in good health. Some clones in this sample may be carry-over from other donors' samples.

V and J are TRBV28 and TRBJ1-5; D is unclear. CDR1 is MDHEN, CDR2 SYDVKM, per germline. V was pared by 2 bases and J by 6 bases, with 14 bases between. The CDR3 covers 15 residues. CDR3 amino acids: CASSLIRSRGQPQHF. For the CDR3, the DNA is TGTGCCAGCAGTTTAATTCGGAGCCGTGGTCAGCCCCAGCATTTT.

V gene TRBV7-9 combines with J gene TRBJ2-7, with D hard to call. The CDR3 contains 11 residues. Trimming took off 4 bases at V and 5 bases at J, with 6 bases between the two ends. Germline V gives CDR1 SEHNR, CDR2 FQNEAQ (reference sequence). The CDR3 DNA reads TGTGCCAGCAGCTCGTTAGACGAGCAGTACTTC. Translation: CASSSLDEQYF.

The J gene is TRBJ2-1, the V gene TRBV19, with 10 bases matching TRBD2. The CDR3 extends over 14 amino acids. Germline V gene sequence: CDR1 LNHDA, CDR2 SQIVND (reference sequence). Germline trimming cut 5 bases from V and 8 bases from J; bases unmatched to any gene: 6. The CDR3 DNA follows: TGTGCCAGTAGTTCACTAGCGGGATGGGATGAGCAGTTCTTC. It encodes CASSSLAGWDEQFF.

This chain uses TRBV19 with TRBJ2-7; 7 bases line up with TRBD1. The CDR3 length is 15 residues. Germline CDR1 LNHDA, CDR2 SQIVND (reference sequence). The J segment lost 6 bases and the V segment lost 4 bases, leaving 12 bases of the junction unmatched. The CDR3: CASSRPGQSFTEQYF. DNA of the CDR3: TGTGCCAGTAGTAGACCGGGACAGAGCTTTACCGAGCAGTACTTC. The variable domain in full, with the rest retrieved from reference TRBV19 and TRBJ2-7, is DGGITQSPKYLFRKEGQNVTLSCEQNLNHDAMYWYRQDPGQGLRLIYYSQIVNDFQKGDIAEGYSVSREKKESFPLTVTSAQKNPTAFYLCASSRPGQSFTEQYFGPGTRLTVT.

Details on this clone: Within the sample, other DNA sequences also encode this same CDR3. J is TRBJ2-1 and V is TRBV9, with TRBD2 identical over 7 bases. CDR1 is SGDLS, CDR2 YYNGEE, per germline. The J segment lost 0 bases and the V segment lost 2 bases, leaving 2 bases of the junction unmatched. CDR3 length equals 15 residues. CDR3: CASSVLADSYNEQFF. As DNA, the CDR3 is TGTGCCAGCAGCGTCCTAGCGGACTCCTACAATGAGCAGTTCTTC. Complete variable domain (other parts from reference TRBV9 and TRBJ2-1): DSGVTQTPKHLITATGQRVTLRCSPRSGDLSVYWYQQSLDQGLQFLIQYYNGEERAKGNILERFSAQQFPDLHSELNLSSLELGDSALYFCASSVLADSYNEQFFGPGTRLTVL.

The rearrangement joins TRBV10-3 to TRBJ1-4; D not resolved. The germline CDR1 and CDR2 sequences are ENHRY and SYGVKD. This CDR3 spans 15 amino acids. The V end was cut by 0 bases, the J end by 4 bases, with 9 bases between. CDR3 in amino acids: CAISESTDVNEKLFF. The CDR3 bases are TGTGCCATCAGTGAGTCGACGGATGTTAATGAAAAACTGTTTTTT.

The genes are TRBV21-1 and TRBJ1-4; the D segment call TRBD1 is taken from the table without a DNA check. TRBV21-1 counts as a pseudogene. The CDR3 extends over 17 amino acids. The CDR3 coding sequence is TGTGCCAGCAGCATCAGGGGGTCCCACCCAACTAATGAAAAACTGTTTTTT. Protein: CASSIRGSHPTNEKLFF.

The rearrangement joins TRBV7-2 to TRBJ2-1, with D uncertain. The germline CDR1 and CDR2 sequences are SGHTA and FQGNSA. This CDR3 has 15 amino acids. Trimming removed 3 bases at V and 2 bases at J, with 11 bases between. Here the CDR3 reads CASSFSRLPYNEQFF. The CDR3 nucleotides read TGTGCCAGCAGCTTCAGTAGGCTCCCCTACAATGAGCAGTTCTTC.

This clone has just one count. The V call is TRBV5-1, the J call TRBJ1-1, with 9 bases aligning to TRBD1. Germline assignment: CDR1 SGHRS and CDR2 YFSETQ. With V trimmed by 5 bases and J by 1 base, 6 bases remained unmatched. CDR3 length: 15 amino acids. CDR3 amino acids: CASRPWTGENTEAFF. For the CDR3, the DNA is TGCGCCAGCAGACCGTGGACAGGGGAGAACACTGAAGCTTTCTTT.

A word on this clone: A junction end diverges from the germline sequence, so it may reflect a read error. CDR3 amino acids: CASTLEGLADNEQFF. The CDR3, as DNA: TGTGCCAGCACCTTGGAAGGACTAGCGGACAATGAGCAGTTCTTC. The V gene is TRBV5-6, the J gene TRBJ2-1; TRBD2 matches at 10 bases. The CDR3 length is 15 residues. Germline values: CDR1 SGHDT, CDR2 YYEEEE.

The CDR3 nucleotides read TGTGCCAGCAGTGCGGGGCAGATAGACTATGGCTACACCTTC. It codes for CASSAGQIDYGYTF. This chain uses TRBV2 with TRBJ1-2, with D possibly matching TRBD1 (5 bases). This CDR3 is built from 14 residues. Per the germline V gene, CDR1 is SNHLY and CDR2 is FYNNEI. The V end was cut by 4 bases, the J end by 3 bases, with 12 bases between.

The chain links TRBV10-1 to TRBJ2-7; TRBD1 matches at 10 bases. CDR1 is WNHNN and CDR2 is SYGVQD in the germline V gene (reference sequence). With 0 bases clipped from V and 6 bases from J, the junction kept 14 bases outside the gene matches. The CDR3 length is 18 residues. CDR3 sequence reads: CASSESRGGQGRLSEQYF. The CDR3 nucleotides are TGCGCCAGCAGTGAGTCCCGGGGGGGACAGGGGAGGCTGTCCGAGCAGTACTTC.

The chain is built from TRBV28 and TRBJ2-7, with a possible D match to TRBD1 (6 bases). The CDR3 runs to 15 residues. V lost 5 bases to trimming and J lost 3 bases, with 17 bases between them. CDR1 MDHEN and CDR2 SYDVKM come from the germline V gene. The CDR3 protein is CASSPQSTGNYEQYF. For the CDR3, the DNA is TGTGCCAGCAGTCCACAGTCGACAGGAAACTACGAGCAGTACTTC.

This clone was seen only a few times. The V and J genes are TRBV11-2 and TRBJ2-7, with D hard to call. V was pared by 4 bases and J by 1 base, with 11 bases between. The CDR3 spans 14 residues. Germline V lookup: CDR1 SGHAT, CDR2 FQNNGV. For the CDR3, the DNA is TGTGCCAGCAGCTCCCGGGTCCAGTCCTACGAGCAGTACTTC. Encoded protein: CASSSRVQSYEQYF.

The chain combines TRBV7-2 with TRBJ2-5; TRBD2 matches 12 bases. V trimming: 5 bases; J trimming: 3 bases; junction bases outside the gene matches: 7. The CDR3 is 16 amino acids. CDR1 is SGHTA and CDR2 is FQGNSA in the germline V gene. CDR3 nucleotides: TGTGCCAGCAGCCCTCGACCTAGCGGGAGGGAAGAGACCCAGTACTTC. Translating gives CASSPRPSGREETQYF. The variable domain in full, completed from reference TRBV7-2 and TRBJ2-5, reads GAGVSQSPSNKVTEKGKDVELRCDPISGHTALYWYRQSLGQGLEFLIYFQGNSAPDKSGLPSDRFSAERTGGSVSTLTIQRTQQEDSAVYLCASSPRPSGREETQYFGPGTRLLVL.

The chain is built from TRBV19 and TRBJ2-2, with TRBD2 identical over 13 bases. J lost 10 bases, V lost 3 bases, and 11 bases had no gene match. The CDR3 covers 17 residues. Germline-derived CDR1 and CDR2 are LNHDA and SQIVND (reference sequence). The chain's CDR3 is CASSMAGLAGSRAELFF. The CDR3, as DNA: TGTGCCAGTAGTATGGCGGGACTAGCGGGAAGTCGGGCGGAGCTGTTTTTT.

The rearrangement joins TRBV6-1 to TRBJ2-3, with a weak D call TRBD1 (6 bases). The CDR3 sequence is 13 residues long. Germline values: CDR1 MNHNS, CDR2 SASEGT. Deletions cut 7 bases from V and 2 bases from J, with 10 bases between. CDR3 sequence (DNA): TGTGCCAGCACAGGACAGCCCACAGATACGCAGTATTTT. It codes for CASTGQPTDTQYF.

This clone was recorded once. This chain uses TRBV19 with TRBJ2-5; D is perhaps TRBD2 (6 bases). The CDR3 runs to 11 residues. The V gene lost 3 bases and the J gene lost 13 bases, with 12 bases spanning the gap. Germline CDR1 LNHDA, CDR2 SQIVND (reference sequence). This CDR3 is CASSMGLSWYF. The CDR3 nucleotides read TGTGCCAGTAGTATGGGACTTTCATGGTACTTC.

The rearrangement uses TRBV5-6 and TRBJ2-3; 7 bases map to TRBD2. The CDR3 runs 14 residues. The ends lost 2 bases at V and 2 bases at J; junction bases unmatched: 2. Germline CDR1 and CDR2: SGHDT and YYEEEE. The DNA of the CDR3 is TGTGCCAGCAGCTTAGCGGGAAACACAGATACGCAGTATTTT. Its translation: CASSLAGNTDTQYF.

J is TRBJ2-2 and V is TRBV14, with D possibly being TRBD1 (5 bases). The CDR3 is 15 amino acids. CDR1 is SGHDN, CDR2 FVKESK, per germline. Trimming removed 3 bases from V and 6 bases from J, with 14 bases in between. CDR3 amino acids: CASSQPLREAGELFF. The CDR3 coding sequence is TGTGCCAGCAGCCAGCCCCTCAGGGAAGCCGGGGAGCTGTTTTTT.

V and J are TRBV5-8 and TRBJ2-7, with D possibly TRBD2 on 6 matching bases. Germline values: CDR1 SGHTS, CDR2 YDEGEE. The CDR3 consists of 13 residues. Trimming removed 6 bases at V and 2 bases at J, with 12 bases between. CDR3 in amino acids: CASTRDSPYEQYF. In DNA, the CDR3 is TGTGCCAGCACCCGGGACTCCCCCTACGAGCAGTACTTC.

CDR3 amino acids: CASSFSPTPDTQYF. CDR3 nucleotide sequence: TGCGCCAGCAGCTTTTCACCCACACCAGATACGCAGTATTTT. The chain has TRBV5-1 and TRBJ2-3, with no clear D. Trimming cost V 2 bases and J 4 bases, with 11 bases left between them. The CDR3 runs 14 residues. Germline CDR1 is SGHRS and CDR2 is YFSETQ.

Comments on this clone: A far bigger clonotype differs at one base, so this is likely a read error. V is TRBV2 and J is TRBJ1-1; the match to TRBD1 covers 7 bases. Looked up from germline, CDR1 is SNHLY and CDR2 is FYNNEI. Trimming took 7 bases from V and 1 from J; bases not matched to a gene: 3. CDR3 size: 13 residues. CDR3 in DNA: TGTGCCAGCACGCGACAGGGGAACACTGAAGCTTTCTTT. It codes for CASTRQGNTEAFF.

The table lists this clone with a count of one. This chain links TRBV15 with TRBJ1-2; perhaps TRBD1 as D (5 bases). CDR3 length equals 13 residues. Looked up from germline, CDR1 is LNHNV and CDR2 is YYDKDF (reference sequence). V was trimmed by 8 bases and J by 2 bases, leaving 12 bases between them. The CDR3 bases are TGTGCCACCGCCCGGGACGACAACTATGGCTACACCTTC. Its protein product is CATARDDNYGYTF.

This rearrangement joins TRBV5-6 to TRBJ1-2; no clear D gene. Trimming stripped 0 bases from V and 4 bases from J, with 7 bases between. This CDR3 has 13 amino acids. In germline, CDR1 is SGHDT, CDR2 YYEEEE. CDR3 amino acids: CASSLDVFYGYTF. DNA of the CDR3: TGTGCCAGCAGCTTGGATGTCTTCTATGGCTACACCTTC.